This T cell receptor (beta chain) comes out of a study of CD8 T cells in Susac syndrome. About this clonotype: Its specificity is unknown.

Whole-study results and caveats: Acknowledgment was made by the study that its TCR sequencing and HLA analysis involved a relatively small number of individuals.

Random hexamers served to reverse transcribe about 0.45 to 1 ug RNA. Amplification of TCR beta CDR3 across 54 Vbeta and 13 Jbeta was performed with immunoSEQ multiplex PCR. TCRdb itself ran the immunoSEQ multiplex PCR reads through MiXCR, one entry per CDR3 protein. This table has 230,000 or so distinct CDR3 sequences, roughly 96% appearing once. The T cells that were sequenced for TCR beta were CD8+ and CD4+ cells from blood. Sequenced input: CD4+ T cells from PBMCs. The receptor's source is a human donor with multiple sclerosis.

CDR3: CAWGGPPRTSGFQETQYF. The CDR3 nucleotides read TGTGCCTGGGGGGGCCCCCCGCGGACTAGCGGGTTCCAAGAGACCCAGTACTTC. The chain carries TRBV30 and TRBJ2-5; 11 nucleotides match TRBD2. Trimming at V came to 5 bases and at J to 1 base, leaving 15 bases not matched to a gene. CDR1 and CDR2 from the germline V gene are GTSNPN and SVGIG (reference sequence). The CDR3 contains 18 residues.